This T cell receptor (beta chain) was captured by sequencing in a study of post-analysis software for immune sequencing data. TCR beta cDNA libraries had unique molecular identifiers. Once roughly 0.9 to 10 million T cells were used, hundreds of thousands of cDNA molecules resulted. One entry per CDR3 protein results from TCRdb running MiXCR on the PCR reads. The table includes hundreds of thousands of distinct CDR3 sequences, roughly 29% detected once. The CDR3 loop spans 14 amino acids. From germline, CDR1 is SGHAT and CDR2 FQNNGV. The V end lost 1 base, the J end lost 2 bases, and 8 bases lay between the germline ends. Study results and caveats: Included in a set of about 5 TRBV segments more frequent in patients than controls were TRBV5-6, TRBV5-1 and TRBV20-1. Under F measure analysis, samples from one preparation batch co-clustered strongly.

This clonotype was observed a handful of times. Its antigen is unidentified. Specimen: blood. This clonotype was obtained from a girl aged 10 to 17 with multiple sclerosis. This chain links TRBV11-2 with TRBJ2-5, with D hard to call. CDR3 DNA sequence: TGTGCCAGCAGCTTAGGTGCCAGACAAGAGACCCAGTACTTC. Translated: CASSLGARQETQYF.